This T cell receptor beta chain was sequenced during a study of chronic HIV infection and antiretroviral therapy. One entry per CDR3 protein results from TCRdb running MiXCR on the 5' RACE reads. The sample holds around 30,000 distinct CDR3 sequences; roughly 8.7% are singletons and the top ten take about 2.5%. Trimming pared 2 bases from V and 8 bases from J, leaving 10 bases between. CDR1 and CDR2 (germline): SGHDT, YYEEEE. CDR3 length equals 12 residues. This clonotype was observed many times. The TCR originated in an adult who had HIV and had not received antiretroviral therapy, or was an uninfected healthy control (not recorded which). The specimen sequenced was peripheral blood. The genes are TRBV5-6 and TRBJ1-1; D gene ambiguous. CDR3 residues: CASSLRTAEAFF. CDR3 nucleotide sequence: TGTGCCAGCAGCTTACGGACCGCGGAAGCTTTCTTT.